Included here is one T cell receptor beta chain sequence, with context. The antigen is not known. This sample was taken from a study of T cell responses to AZD1222 COVID-19 vaccine. Study results and limitations: Spike-wide vaccine-associated CD4 TCRs dominated at 160-218 and 743-854.

Repertoires were generated with immunoSEQ multiplex PCR, while TCRdb's copy carries only in-frame clones and drops some. The sample shows around 140,000 clones, 85% to 95% of them seen only once. The TCR originated in an adult who had recovered from COVID-19. This material consisted of peripheral blood, taken after recovery from COVID-19.

CDR3 protein: CASSRIRGLAGLETQYF. CDR3 coding DNA: TGTGCCAGTAGCCGCATCCGGGGACTAGCGGGACTAGAGACCCAGTACTTC. The V and J genes are TRBV19 and TRBJ2-5, with 13 bases that match TRBD2. V lost 6 bases and J lost 4; bases outside the gene matches: 11. The CDR3 has 17 residues. Germline V gene data show CDR1 as LNHDA and CDR2 as SQIVND (reference sequence). Combining the CDR3 with reference TRBV19 and TRBJ2-5 gives the whole variable domain DGGITQSPKYLFRKEGQNVTLSCEQNLNHDAMYWYRQDPGQGLRLIYYSQIVNDFQKGDIAEGYSVSREKKESFPLTVTSAQKNPTAFYLCASSRIRGLAGLETQYFGPGTRLLVL.